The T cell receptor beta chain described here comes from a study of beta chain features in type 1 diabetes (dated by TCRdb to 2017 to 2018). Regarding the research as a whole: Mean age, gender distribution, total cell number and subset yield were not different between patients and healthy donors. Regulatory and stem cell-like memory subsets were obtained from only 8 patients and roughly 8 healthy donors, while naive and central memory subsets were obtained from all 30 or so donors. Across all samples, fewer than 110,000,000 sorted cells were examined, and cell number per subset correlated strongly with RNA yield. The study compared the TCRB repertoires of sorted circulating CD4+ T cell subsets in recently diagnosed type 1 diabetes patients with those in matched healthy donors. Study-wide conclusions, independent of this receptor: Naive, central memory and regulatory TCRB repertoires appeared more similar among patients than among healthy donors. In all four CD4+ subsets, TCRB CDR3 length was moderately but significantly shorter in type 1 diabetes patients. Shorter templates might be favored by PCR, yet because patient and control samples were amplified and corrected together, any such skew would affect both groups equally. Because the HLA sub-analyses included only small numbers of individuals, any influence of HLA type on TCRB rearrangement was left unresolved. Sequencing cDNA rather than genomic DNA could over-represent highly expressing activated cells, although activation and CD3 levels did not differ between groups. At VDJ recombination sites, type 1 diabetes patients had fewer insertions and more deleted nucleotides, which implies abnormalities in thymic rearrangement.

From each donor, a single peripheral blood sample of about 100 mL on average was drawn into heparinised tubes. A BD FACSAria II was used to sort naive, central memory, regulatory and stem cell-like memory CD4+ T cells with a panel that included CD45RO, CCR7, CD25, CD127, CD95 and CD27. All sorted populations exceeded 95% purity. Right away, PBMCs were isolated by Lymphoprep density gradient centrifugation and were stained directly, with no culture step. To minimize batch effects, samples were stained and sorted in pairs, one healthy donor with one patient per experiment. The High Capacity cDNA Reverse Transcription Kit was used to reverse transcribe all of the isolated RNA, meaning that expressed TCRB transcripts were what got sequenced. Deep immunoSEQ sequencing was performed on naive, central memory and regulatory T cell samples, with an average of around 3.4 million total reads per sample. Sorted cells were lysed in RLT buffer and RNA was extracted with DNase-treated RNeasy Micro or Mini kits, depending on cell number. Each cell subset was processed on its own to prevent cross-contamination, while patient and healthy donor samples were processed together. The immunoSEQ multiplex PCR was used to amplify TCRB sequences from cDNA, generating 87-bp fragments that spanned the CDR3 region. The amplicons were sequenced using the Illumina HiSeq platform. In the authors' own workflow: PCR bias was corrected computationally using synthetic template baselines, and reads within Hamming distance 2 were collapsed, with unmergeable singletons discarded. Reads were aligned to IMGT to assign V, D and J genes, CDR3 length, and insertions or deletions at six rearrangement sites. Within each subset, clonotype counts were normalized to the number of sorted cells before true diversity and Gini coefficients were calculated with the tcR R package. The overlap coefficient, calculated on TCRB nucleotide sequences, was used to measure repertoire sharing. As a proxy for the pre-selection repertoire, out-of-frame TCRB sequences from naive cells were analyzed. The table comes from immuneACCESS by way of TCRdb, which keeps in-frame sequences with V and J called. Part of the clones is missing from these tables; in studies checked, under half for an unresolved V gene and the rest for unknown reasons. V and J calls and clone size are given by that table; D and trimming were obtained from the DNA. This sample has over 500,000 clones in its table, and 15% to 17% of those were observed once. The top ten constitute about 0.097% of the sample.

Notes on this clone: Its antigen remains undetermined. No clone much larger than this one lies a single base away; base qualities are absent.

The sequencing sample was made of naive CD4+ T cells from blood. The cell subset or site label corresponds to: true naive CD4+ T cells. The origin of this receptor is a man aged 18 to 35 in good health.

The CDR3 in this case is CASSYSGSRHNQPQHF. The nucleotide sequence reads as follows: TGTGCCAGCAGTTACTCGGGGTCTAGGCACAATCAGCCCCAGCATTTT. The rearranged chain carries TRBV6-5 and TRBJ1-5; too little of a D gene remains to name it. Trimming takes 0 bases from V and 3 bases from J, and the germline ends sit 12 bases apart. The germline V gene gives CDR1 as MNHEY and CDR2 as SVGAGI. Spanning cysteine to phenylalanine, the CDR3 consists of 16 amino acids. The DNA shown is the 48-base CDR3, in frame from base 1.